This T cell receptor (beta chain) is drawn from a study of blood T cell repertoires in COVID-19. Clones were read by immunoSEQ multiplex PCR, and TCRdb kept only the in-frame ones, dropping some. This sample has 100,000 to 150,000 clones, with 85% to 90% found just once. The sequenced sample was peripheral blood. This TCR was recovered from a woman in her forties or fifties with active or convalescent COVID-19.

The CDR3 DNA sequence: TGTGCCAGCTCACCCGGGACAGAGGTAGAGACCCAGTACTTC. This codes for CASSPGTEVETQYF. The chain carries TRBV18 and TRBJ2-5, with TRBD1 identical over 7 bases. The CDR3 sequence is 14 residues long. Germline V gene lookup returns CDR1 KGHSH and CDR2 LQKENI. Trimming took 3 bases from V and 4 from J; bases not matched to a gene: 5.